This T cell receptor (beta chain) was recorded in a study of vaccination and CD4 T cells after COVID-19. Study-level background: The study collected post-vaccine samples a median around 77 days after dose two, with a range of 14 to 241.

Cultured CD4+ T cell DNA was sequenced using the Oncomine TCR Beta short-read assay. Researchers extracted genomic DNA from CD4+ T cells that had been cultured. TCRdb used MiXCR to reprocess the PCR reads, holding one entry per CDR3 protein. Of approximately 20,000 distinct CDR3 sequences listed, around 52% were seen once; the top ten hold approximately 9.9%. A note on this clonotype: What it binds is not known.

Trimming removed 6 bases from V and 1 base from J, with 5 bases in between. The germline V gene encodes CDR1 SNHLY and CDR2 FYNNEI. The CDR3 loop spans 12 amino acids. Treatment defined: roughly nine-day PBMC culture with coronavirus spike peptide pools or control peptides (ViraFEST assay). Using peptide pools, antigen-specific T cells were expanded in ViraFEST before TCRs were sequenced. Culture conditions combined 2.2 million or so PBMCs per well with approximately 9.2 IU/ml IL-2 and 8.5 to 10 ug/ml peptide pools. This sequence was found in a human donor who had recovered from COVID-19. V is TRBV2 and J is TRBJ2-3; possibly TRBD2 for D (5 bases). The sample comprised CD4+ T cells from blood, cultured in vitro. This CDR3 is CASRAGTDTQYF. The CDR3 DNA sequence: TGTGCCAGCAGAGCGGGCACAGATACGCAGTATTTT.